Presented here are 10 T cell receptor beta chains from one specimen sequenced in a study of shared clonotypes between healthy human individuals. TCRdb's table, derived via immunoSEQ multiplex PCR, lists solely in-frame clones and lacks some. The table lists fewer than 1.8 million clones, about 98.5% of them singletons. Sequenced sample: naive CD4+ T cells sorted from blood. The subset is: CD45RA+ positively selected. These receptors originate from a man aged 25-40 years in good health.

This chain links TRBV20-1 with TRBJ2-7; maybe TRBD2 (6 bases). CDR1 is DFQATT and CDR2 is SNEGSKA in the germline V gene (reference sequence). V lost 5 bases and J 7 bases, leaving 12 bases between the germline ends. The length of the CDR3 is 11 residues. CDR3 residues: CSARLVLEQYF. The CDR3 DNA reads TGCAGTGCTCGACTAGTTCTGGAGCAGTACTTC.

In this sample, this clone turned up once. This rearrangement joins TRBV5-1 to TRBJ2-2; weak D call: TRBD1 (6 bases). The CDR3 spans 14 residues. CDR1 and CDR2 from the germline V gene are SGHRS and YFSETQ. Trimming cost V 2 bases and J 6 bases, with 11 bases left between them. CDR3: CASSFSQGAGELFF. As DNA, the CDR3 is TGCGCCAGCAGCTTCTCACAGGGAGCCGGGGAGCTGTTTTTT. Together with reference TRBV5-1 and TRBJ2-2, the CDR3 gives the full variable domain: KAGVTQTPRYLIKTRGQQVTLSCSPISGHRSVSWYQQTPGQGLQFLFEYFSETQRNKGNFPGRFSGRQFSNSRSEMNVSTLELGDSALYLCASSFSQGAGELFFGEGSRLTVL.

The chain links TRBV2 to TRBJ2-1, with 7 bases fitting TRBD1. CDR3 length equals 15 residues. Germline lookup yields CDR1 SNHLY and CDR2 FYNNEI. The J segment lost 3 bases and the V segment lost 5 bases, leaving 7 bases of the junction unmatched. The CDR3 region is CASSFQGEDYNEQFF. The CDR3 DNA is TGTGCCAGCAGTTTTCAGGGGGAAGACTACAATGAGCAGTTCTTC.

The genes are TRBV4-1 and TRBJ2-7; D is uncertain. CDR1 and CDR2 from the germline V gene are MGHRA and YSYEKL. Trimming cost V 0 bases and J 0 bases, with 6 bases left between them. The CDR3 spans 14 residues. The CDR3 nucleotides are TGCGCCAGCAGCCAAGAACGTCTCTCCTACGAGCAGTACTTC. This translates into CASSQERLSYEQYF.

The genes are TRBV7-9 and TRBJ2-3, with TRBD2 matching 7 bases. V lost 8 bases, J lost 1 base, and 12 bases stayed unmatched. Germline V gene lookup returns CDR1 SEHNR and CDR2 FQNEAQ (reference sequence). This CDR3 is built from 16 residues. CDR3 protein: CASFGYREARTDTQYF. In DNA, the CDR3 is TGTGCCAGCTTCGGCTATCGGGAGGCCCGCACAGATACGCAGTATTTT.

As for this clone: The sample carries other DNA sequences with the same CDR3. The chain uses TRBV18 and TRBJ2-3; 10 bases match TRBD1. V lost 0 bases, J lost 4 bases, and 1 base stayed unmatched. Per the germline V gene, CDR1 is KGHSH and CDR2 is LQKENI. The CDR3 loop spans 15 amino acids. CDR3 loop: CASSPPGQGPDTQYF. The CDR3 bases are TGTGCCAGCTCACCACCGGGACAGGGGCCAGATACGCAGTATTTT. Based on the CDR3 plus reference TRBV18 and TRBJ2-3, the full variable domain is NAGVMQNPRHLVRRRGQEARLRCSPMKGHSHVYWYRQLPEEGLKFMVYLQKENIIDESGMPKERFSAEFPKEGPSILRIQQVVRGDSAAYFCASSPPGQGPDTQYFGPGTRLTVL.

CDR3 in DNA: TGTGCCAGCTTTCCCCCCCGGGGGGCGCGAAGGGACACTGAAGCTTTCTTT. As protein: CASFPPRGARRDTEAFF. The V call is TRBV5-6, the J call TRBJ1-1, with D tentatively TRBD1 (6 bases). With 7 bases removed from V and 3 bases from J, the gap between germline ends came to 25 bases. CDR3 length: 17 amino acids. CDR1 is SGHDT, CDR2 YYEEEE, per germline.

The J gene is TRBJ1-1, the V gene TRBV13; a weak D match, TRBD1 (6 bases). CDR1 is PRHDT, CDR2 FYEKMQ, per germline (reference sequence). The CDR3 consists of 15 residues. V gave up 5 bases and J gave up 6 bases, with 19 bases separating them. CDR3 amino acids: CASSLHPPGGSEAFF. CDR3 nucleotide sequence: TGTGCCAGCAGCCTCCACCCACCCGGGGGCTCTGAAGCTTTCTTT.

The chain carries TRBV2 and TRBJ2-2; 12 nucleotides align to TRBD2. The CDR3 has 16 amino acids. CDR1 and CDR2 (germline): SNHLY, FYNNEI. V shed 6 bases and J 4 bases; nucleotides not matched to a gene: 6. The CDR3 here is CASRAPGLAGTGELFF. CDR3 in DNA: TGTGCCAGCAGGGCCCCGGGACTAGCGGGCACCGGGGAGCTGTTTTTT.

The V call is TRBV28, the J call TRBJ1-5, with 8 bases lining up with TRBD1. V shed 10 bases and J 4 bases; nucleotides not matched to a gene: 9. The CDR3 length is 14 residues. From germline, CDR1 is MDHEN and CDR2 SYDVKM. The CDR3 bases are TGTGCCACCTATTGGACAGGGAGTAATCAGCCCCAGCATTTT. Amino acids: CATYWTGSNQPQHF.